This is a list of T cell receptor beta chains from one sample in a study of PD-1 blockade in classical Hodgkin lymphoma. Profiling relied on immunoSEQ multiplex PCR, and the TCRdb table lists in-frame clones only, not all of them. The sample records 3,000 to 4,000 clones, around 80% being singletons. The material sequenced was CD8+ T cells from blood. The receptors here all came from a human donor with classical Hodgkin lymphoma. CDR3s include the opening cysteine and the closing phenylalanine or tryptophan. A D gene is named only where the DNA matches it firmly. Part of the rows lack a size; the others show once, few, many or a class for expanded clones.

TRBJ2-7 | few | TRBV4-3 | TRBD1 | TGCGCCAGCAGCATCGGGACAGGGAGATACGAGCAGTACTTC | CASSIGTGRYEQYF
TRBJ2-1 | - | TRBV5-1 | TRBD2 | TGCGCCAGCAGCTTGGCTCTAACTAGCGGGAGAAATGAGCAGTTCTTC | CASSLALTSGRNEQFF
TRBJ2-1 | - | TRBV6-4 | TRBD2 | TGTGCCAGCAGCCCCCAACCGACTAGCGGGACGCACAATGAGCAGTTCTTC | CASSPQPTSGTHNEQFF
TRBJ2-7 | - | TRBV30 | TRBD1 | TGTGCCCTCGGGACAGGGGAGTGGCCCTACGAGCAGTACTTC | CALGTGEWPYEQYF
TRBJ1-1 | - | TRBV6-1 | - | TGTGCCAGCAGTGAAGCCTCAGGGGCTACCACTGAAGCTTTCTTT | CASSEASGATTEAFF
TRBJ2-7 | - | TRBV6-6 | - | TGTGCCAGCAGTTACGCTAATGGGGGCTCCTACGAGCAGTACTTC | CASSYANGGSYEQYF
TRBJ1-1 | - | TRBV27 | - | TGTGCCAGCAGTTTATCGCCCCTCTCAGAGGTTATGAACACTGAAGCTTTCTTT | CASSLSPLSEVMNTEAFF
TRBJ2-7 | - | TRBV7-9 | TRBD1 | TGTGCCAGCAGCTTAGGCAGGGGGCTTAGCGAGCAGTACTTC | CASSLGRGLSEQYF
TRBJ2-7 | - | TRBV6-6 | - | TGTGCCAGCAACCGAAGGGAGGTAGGAGTTCAGGACGAGCAGTACTTC | CASNRREVGVQDEQYF
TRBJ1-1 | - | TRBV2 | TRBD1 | TGTGCCAGCAGCGATACTTTGACAGGGGGGAACACTGAAGCTTTCTTT | CASSDTLTGGNTEAFF
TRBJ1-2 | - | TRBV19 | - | TGTGCCAGTAGTATAGATGCCAGGGCGATAGATGGCTACACCTTC | CASSIDARAIDGYTF
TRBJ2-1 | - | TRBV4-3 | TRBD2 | TGCGCCAGCAGCCAAGATCGGGCTAGCGGAGAAATGGGGGAGCAGTTCTTC | CASSQDRASGEMGEQFF
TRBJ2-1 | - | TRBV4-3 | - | TGCGCCAGCAGCCAAGATCAGGGGAAGACCTACAATGAGCAGTTCTTC | CASSQDQGKTYNEQFF
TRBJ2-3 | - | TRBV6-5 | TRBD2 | TGTGCCAGCAGTTACGGGCGGGGGGGGGCAGATACGCAGTATTTT | CASSYGRGGADTQYF
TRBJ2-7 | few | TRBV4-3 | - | TGCGCCAGCAGCCCTGAATTAGAAGGGTACTACGAGCAGTACTTC | CASSPELEGYYEQYF
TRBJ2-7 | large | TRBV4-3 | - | TGCGCCAGCAGCCAAGAAACAGGCACCTACGAGCAGTACTTC | CASSQETGTYEQYF
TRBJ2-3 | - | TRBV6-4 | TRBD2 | TGTGCCAGCAGTGAAGAACTAGCGGGAGCAGATACGCAGTATTTT | CASSEELAGADTQYF
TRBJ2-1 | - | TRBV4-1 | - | TGCGCCAGCAGCCCGGGGGCCCACAATGAGCAGTTCTTC | CASSPGAHNEQFF
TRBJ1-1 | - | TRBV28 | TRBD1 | TGTGCCAGCAGAGCCTACCAGGGGGCAGGGACTGAAGCTTTCTTT | CASRAYQGAGTEAFF
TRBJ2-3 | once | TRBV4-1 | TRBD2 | TGCGCCAGCAGCCAGGGGAGGGATTTCTCAGATACGCAGTATTTT | CASSQGRDFSDTQYF
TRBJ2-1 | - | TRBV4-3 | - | TGCGCCAGCAGCCAGCTCCCGGCCAGGGGCTCCTACAATGAGCAGTTCTTC | CASSQLPARGSYNEQFF
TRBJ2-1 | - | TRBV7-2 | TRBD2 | TGTGCCAGCAGCTCCCACGGACTAGCGACCTACAATGAGCAGTTCTTC | CASSSHGLATYNEQFF
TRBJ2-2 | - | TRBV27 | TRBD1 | TGTGCCAGCAGACCAGGGGGCACCGGGGAGCTGTTTTTT | CASRPGGTGELFF
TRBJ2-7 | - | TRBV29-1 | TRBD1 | TGCAGCGTTGAAGAGGGGACAGTAGGGTCGGGCGAGCAGTACTTC | CSVEEGTVGSGEQYF
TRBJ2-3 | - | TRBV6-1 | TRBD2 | TGTGCCAGCAGTGCGGAAGGTAGAGCGGGGGGCACAGATACGCAGTATTTT | CASSAEGRAGGTDTQYF
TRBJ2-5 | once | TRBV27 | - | TGTGCCAGCAGTTTATCGATGGCACAAGAGACCCAGTACTTC | CASSLSMAQETQYF
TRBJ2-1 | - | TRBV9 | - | TGTGCCAGCAGCGTGGGGGTGGTATGGTACAATGAGCAGTTCTTC | CASSVGVVWYNEQFF
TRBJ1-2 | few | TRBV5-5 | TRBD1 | TGTGCCAGCAGCTGGGACAGGGAGTTATTTGGAGGCTACACCTTC | CASSWDRELFGGYTF